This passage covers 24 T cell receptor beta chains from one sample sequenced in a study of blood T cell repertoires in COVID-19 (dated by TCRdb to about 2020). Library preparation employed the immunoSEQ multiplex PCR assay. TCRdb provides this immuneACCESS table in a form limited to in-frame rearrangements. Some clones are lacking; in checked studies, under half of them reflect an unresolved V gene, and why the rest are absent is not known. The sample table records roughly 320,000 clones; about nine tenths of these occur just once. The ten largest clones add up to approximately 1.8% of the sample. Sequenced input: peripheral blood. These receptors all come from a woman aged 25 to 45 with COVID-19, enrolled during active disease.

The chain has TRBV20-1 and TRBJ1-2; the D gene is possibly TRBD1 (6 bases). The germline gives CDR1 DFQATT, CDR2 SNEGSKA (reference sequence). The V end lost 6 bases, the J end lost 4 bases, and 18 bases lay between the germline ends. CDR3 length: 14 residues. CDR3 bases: TGCAGTGCGAGTGCTCCAGGGGACACCTATGGCTACACCTTC. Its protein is CSASAPGDTYGYTF.

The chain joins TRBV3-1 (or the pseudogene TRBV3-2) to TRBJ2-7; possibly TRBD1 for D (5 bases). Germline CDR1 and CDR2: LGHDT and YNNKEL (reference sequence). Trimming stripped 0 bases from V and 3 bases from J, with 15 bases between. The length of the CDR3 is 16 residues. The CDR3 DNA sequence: TGTGCCAGCAGCCAAGACCTATCGGTCAGGGTCTACGAGCAGTACTTC. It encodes CASSQDLSVRVYEQYF.

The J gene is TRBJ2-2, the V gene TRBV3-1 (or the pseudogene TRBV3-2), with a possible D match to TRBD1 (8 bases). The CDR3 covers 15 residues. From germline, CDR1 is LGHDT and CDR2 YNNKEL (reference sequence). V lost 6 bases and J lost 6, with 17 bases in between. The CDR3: CASSPWTGRAGELFF. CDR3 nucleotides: TGTGCCAGCAGTCCCTGGACAGGGAGGGCCGGGGAGCTGTTTTTT.

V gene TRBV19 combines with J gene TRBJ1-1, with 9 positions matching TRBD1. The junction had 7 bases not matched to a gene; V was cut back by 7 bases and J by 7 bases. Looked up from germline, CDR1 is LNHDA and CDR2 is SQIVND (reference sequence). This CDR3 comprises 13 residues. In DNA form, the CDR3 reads TGTGCCAGTACTACCAGACAGGGGGGTGAAGCTTTCTTT. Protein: CASTTRQGGEAFF.

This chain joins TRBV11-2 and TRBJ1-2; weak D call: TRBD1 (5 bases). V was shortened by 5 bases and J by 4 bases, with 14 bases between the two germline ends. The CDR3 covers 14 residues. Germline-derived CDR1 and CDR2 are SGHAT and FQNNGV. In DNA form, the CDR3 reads TGTGCCAGCAGCCTCACGGATCAGGGCTATGGCTACACCTTC. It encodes CASSLTDQGYGYTF.

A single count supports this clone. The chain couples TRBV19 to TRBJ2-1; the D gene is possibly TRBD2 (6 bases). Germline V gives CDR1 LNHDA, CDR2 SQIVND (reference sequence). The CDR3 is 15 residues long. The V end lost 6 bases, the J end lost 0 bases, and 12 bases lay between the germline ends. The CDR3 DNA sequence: TGTGCCAGTAGCCCGACTAGAAGCTCCTACAATGAGCAGTTCTTC. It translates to CASSPTRSSYNEQFF.

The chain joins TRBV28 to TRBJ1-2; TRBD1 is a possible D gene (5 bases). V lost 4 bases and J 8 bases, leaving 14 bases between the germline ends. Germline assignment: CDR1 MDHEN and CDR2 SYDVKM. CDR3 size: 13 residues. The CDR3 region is CASSSPAGRGYTF. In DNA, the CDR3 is TGTGCCAGCAGTTCCCCTGCAGGGCGAGGCTACACCTTC.

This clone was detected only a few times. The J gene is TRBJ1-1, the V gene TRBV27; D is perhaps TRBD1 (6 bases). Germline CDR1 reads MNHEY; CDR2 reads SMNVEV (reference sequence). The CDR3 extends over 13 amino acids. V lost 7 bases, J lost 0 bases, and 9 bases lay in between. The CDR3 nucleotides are TGTGCCAGCATGGGGGGGCTGAACACTGAAGCTTTCTTT. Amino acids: CASMGGLNTEAFF.

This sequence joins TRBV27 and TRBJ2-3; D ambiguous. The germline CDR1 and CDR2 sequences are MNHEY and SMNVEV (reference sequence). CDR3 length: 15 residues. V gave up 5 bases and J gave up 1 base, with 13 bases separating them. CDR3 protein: CASSPPMGRTDTQYF. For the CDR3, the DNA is TGTGCCAGCAGTCCCCCCATGGGCCGCACAGATACGCAGTATTTT.

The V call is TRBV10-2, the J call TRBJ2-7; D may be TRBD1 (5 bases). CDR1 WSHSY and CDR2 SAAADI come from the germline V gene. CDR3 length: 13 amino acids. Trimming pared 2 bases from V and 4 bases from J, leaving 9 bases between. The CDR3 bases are TGCGCCAGCAGTGAGAATACAGGTTACGAGCAGTACGTC. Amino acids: CASSENTGYEQYV.

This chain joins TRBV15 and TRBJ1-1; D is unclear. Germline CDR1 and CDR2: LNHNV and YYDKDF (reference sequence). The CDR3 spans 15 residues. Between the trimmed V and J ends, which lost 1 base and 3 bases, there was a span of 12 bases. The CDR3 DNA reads TGTGCCACCAGCAGAGTGAGGGATTGGGACACTGAAGCTTTCTTT. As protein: CATSRVRDWDTEAFF.

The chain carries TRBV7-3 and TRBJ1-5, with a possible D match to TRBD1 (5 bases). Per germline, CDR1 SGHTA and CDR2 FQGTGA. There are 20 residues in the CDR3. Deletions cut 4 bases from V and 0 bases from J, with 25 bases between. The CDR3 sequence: CASSSPRLDRRPYSNQPQHF. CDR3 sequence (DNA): TGTGCCAGCAGCTCGCCCCGATTAGACAGACGGCCCTATAGCAATCAGCCCCAGCATTTT.

CDR3 amino acids: CASSLTGAWGSPLHF. CDR3 nucleotides: TGTGCCAGCAGCTTAACAGGGGCCTGGGGATCACCCCTCCACTTT. The chain links TRBV7-3 to TRBJ1-6, with TRBD1 as a possible D gene (5 bases). CDR1 SGHTA and CDR2 FQGTGA come from the germline V gene. V shed 0 bases and J shed 10 bases, with 13 bases lying between them. This CDR3 region has 15 residues.

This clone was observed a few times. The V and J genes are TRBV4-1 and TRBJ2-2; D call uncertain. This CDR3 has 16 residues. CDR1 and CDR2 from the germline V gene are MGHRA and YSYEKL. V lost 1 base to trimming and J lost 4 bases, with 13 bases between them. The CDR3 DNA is TGCGCCAGCAGCCAAGCGGCAGACATTTCCACCGGGGAGCTGTTTTTT. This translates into CASSQAADISTGELFF.

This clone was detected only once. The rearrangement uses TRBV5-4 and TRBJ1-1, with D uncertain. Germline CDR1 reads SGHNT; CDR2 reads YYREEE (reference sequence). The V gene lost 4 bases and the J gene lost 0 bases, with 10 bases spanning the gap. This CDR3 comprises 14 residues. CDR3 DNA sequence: TGTGCCAGCAGCCTTGAGCGGGTGAACACTGAAGCTTTCTTT. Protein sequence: CASSLERVNTEAFF.

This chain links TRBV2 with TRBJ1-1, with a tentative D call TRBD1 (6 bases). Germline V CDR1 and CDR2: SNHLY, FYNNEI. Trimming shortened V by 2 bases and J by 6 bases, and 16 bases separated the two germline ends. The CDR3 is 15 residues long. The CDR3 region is CASSERGTKFAEAFF. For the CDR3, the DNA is TGTGCCAGCAGTGAAAGGGGGACGAAGTTCGCTGAAGCTTTCTTT.

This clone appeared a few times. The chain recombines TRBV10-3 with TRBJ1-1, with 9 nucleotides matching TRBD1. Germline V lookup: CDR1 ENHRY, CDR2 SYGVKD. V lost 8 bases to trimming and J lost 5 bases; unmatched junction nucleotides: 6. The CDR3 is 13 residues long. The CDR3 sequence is CAISMGTGTEAFF. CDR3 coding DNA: TGTGCCATCTCTATGGGGACAGGGACTGAAGCTTTCTTT.

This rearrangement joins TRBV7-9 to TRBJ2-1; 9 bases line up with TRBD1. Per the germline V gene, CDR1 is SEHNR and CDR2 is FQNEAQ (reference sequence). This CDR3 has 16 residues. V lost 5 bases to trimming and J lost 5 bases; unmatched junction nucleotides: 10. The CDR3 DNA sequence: TGTGCCAGCAGCCACCCCGGGACAGGGTGGAACAATGAGCAGTTCTTC. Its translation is CASSHPGTGWNNEQFF. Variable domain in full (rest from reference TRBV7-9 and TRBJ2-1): DTGVSQNPRHKITKRGQNVTFRCDPISEHNRLYWYRQTLGQGPEFLTYFQNEAQLEKSRLLSDRFSAERPKGSFSTLEIQRTEQGDSAMYLCASSHPGTGWNNEQFFGPGTRLTVL.

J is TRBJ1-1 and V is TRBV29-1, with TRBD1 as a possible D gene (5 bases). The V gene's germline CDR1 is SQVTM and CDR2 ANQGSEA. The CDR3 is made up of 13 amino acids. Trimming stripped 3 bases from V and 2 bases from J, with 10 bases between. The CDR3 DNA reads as TGCAGCGTTGAGACAGATCAAAACACTGAAGCTTTCTTT. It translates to CSVETDQNTEAFF.

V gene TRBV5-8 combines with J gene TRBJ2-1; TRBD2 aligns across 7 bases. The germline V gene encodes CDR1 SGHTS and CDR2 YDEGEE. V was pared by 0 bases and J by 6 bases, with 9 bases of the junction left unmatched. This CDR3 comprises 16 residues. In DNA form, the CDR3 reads TGTGCCAGCAGCTTGGAACCCAGCGGGGTTGTCAATGAGCAGTTCTTC. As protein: CASSLEPSGVVNEQFF.

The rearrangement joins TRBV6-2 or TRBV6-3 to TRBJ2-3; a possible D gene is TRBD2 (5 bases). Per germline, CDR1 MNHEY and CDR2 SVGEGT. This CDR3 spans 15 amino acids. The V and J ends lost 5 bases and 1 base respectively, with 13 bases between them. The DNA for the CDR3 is TGTGCCAGCAGTACAGCGGAGGCCGGCACAGATACGCAGTATTTT. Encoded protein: CASSTAEAGTDTQYF.

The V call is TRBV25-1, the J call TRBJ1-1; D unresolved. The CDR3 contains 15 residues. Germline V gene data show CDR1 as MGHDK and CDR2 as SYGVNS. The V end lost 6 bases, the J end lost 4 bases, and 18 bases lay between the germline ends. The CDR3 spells CASRPRAGRSTEAFF. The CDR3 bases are TGTGCCAGCAGGCCCAGAGCGGGGAGAAGCACTGAAGCTTTCTTT.

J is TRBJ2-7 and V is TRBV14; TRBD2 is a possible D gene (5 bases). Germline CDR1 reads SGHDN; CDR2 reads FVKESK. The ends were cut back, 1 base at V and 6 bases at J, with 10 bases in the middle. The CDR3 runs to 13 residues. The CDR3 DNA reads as TGTGCCAGCAGCCAAGGGACTGCTAGCGAGCAGTACTTC. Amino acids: CASSQGTASEQYF.

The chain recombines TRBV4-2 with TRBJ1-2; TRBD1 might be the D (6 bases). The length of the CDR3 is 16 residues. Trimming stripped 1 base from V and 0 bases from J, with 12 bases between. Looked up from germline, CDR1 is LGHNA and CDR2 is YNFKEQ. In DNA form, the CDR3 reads TGTGCCAGCAGCCAAGGTGGACAGCAAACTAACTATGGCTACACCTTC. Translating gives CASSQGGQQTNYGYTF.